Sequencing of this TCR beta chain was carried out in a study of T cells in Graves' hyperthyroidism and ophthalmopathy. Across the study: Peripheral blood was taken when the disease was first diagnosed, before any treatment began. Study-wide points: Blood samples included most of the expanded thyroid clonotypes exceeding 0.001. A model using 13 V-J features told ophthalmopathy apart from stable hyperthyroidism.

This clonotype was detected only a few times. Antigen: not known. V gave up 3 bases and J gave up 7 bases, with 14 bases separating them. The germline CDR1 and CDR2 sequences are LGHDT and YNNKEL (reference sequence). The CDR3 has 14 residues. Researchers amplified the TCR beta CDR3 regions from RNA transcripts. Primed by the HTBI set, a first-round RT-PCR was run on the TCR CDR3. TCRdb fed the multiplex PCR reads into MiXCR, producing one record per CDR3 protein. The table lists roughly 630,000 distinct CDR3 sequences, around a sixth of them singletons. Graves' hyperthyroidism showing no ophthalmopathy progression within 18 months was considered stable.

Sequenced: blood. The TCR was taken from a woman aged 30 to 39 with Graves' hyperthyroidism. This rearrangement joins TRBV3-1 to TRBJ2-3; maybe TRBD2 (6 bases). Written as DNA, the CDR3 is TGTGCCAGCAGCCACGCACCTGGAGGGTATACGCAGTATTTT. Amino acid sequence: CASSHAPGGYTQYF.